This T cell receptor beta chain was sequenced in a study of CD8 T cells in ankylosing spondylitis. One entry per CDR3 protein results from TCRdb running MiXCR on the 5' RACE reads. The sample includes some 400,000 distinct CDR3 sequences, approximately 20% of them seen just once. V lost 4 bases and J lost 1, with 11 bases in between. Germline V gives CDR1 MNHNS, CDR2 SASEGT. The CDR3 spans 15 residues. Study-level findings and limits: Blood of patients with ankylosing spondylitis appeared to be characterized by a TCR beta motif of eight highly homologous variants.

This clonotype has only a few counts. Antigen specificity is unknown. This TCR was sampled from a male donor with ankylosing spondylitis. The sample consisted of blood, either unsorted or a sorted T cell fraction (not recorded which). The chain joins TRBV6-1 to TRBJ2-1; tentative D call: TRBD2 (5 bases). The CDR3 DNA is TGTGCCAGCAGTGGGCGGGTGGGTTCCTACAATGAGCAGTTCTTC. The encoded protein is CASSGRVGSYNEQFF.